This TCR beta chain was identified during a study of shared clonotypes between healthy human individuals. TCRdb's copy holds only in-frame clones and misses some; the assay was immunoSEQ multiplex PCR. The repertoire holds a few million clones, with just over 90% as singletons. The CDR3 contains 13 residues. The germline V and J ends were trimmed by 1 base and 7 bases, with 8 bases remaining between them. In germline, CDR1 is GTSNPN, CDR2 SVGIG (reference sequence). About this clone itself: Other DNA sequences in the sample encode the same CDR3.

This clonotype was obtained from a man aged 18-30 years in good health. Some clones in this sample may be carry-over from other donors' samples. J is TRBJ1-6 and V is TRBV30; the D gene is possibly TRBD1 (5 bases). Sequencing was done on a sample of naive CD4+ T cells from PBMCs. Noted subset: CD45RA+ positively selected. CDR3 in amino acids: CAWSGDGNSPLHF. Here the CDR3 DNA reads TGTGCCTGGAGTGGGGACGGGAATTCACCCCTCCACTTT.